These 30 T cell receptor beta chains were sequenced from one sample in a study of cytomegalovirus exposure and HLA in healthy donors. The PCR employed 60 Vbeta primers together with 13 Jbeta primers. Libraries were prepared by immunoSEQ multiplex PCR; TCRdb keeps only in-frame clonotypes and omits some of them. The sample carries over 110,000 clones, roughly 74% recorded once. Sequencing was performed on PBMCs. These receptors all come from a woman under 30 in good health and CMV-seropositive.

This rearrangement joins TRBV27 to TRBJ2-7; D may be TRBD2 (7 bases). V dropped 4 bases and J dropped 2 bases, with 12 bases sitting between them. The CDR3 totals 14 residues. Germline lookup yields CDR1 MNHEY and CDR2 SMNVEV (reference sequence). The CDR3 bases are TGTGCCAGCAGTTCGCGAGGGGGGGCCTACGAGCAGTACTTC. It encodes CASSSRGGAYEQYF.

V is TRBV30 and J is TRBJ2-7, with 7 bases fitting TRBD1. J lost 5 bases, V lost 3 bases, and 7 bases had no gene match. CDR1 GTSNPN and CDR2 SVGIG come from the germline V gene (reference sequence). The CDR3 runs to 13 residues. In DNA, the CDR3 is TGTGCCTGGAGGGAAACAGGGGTCCACGAGCAGTACTTC. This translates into CAWRETGVHEQYF. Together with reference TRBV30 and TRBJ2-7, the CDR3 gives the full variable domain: SQTIHQWPATLVQPVGSPLSLECTVEGTSNPNLYWYRQAAGRGLQLLFYSVGIGQISSEVPQNLSASRPQDRQFILSSKKLLLSDSGFYLCAWRETGVHEQYFGPGTRLTVT.

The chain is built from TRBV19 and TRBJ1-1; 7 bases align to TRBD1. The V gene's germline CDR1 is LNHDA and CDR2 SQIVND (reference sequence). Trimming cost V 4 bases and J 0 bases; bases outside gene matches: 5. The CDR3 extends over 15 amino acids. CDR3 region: CASSKRQGMNTEAFF. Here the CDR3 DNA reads TGTGCCAGTAGTAAAAGACAGGGTATGAACACTGAAGCTTTCTTT.

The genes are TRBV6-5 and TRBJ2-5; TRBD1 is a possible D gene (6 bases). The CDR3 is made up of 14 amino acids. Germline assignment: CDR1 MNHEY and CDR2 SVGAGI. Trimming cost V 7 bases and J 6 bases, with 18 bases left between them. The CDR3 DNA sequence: TGTGCCAGCACCCTCCCCGGACAGCCAAAGACCCAGTACTTC. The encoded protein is CASTLPGQPKTQYF.

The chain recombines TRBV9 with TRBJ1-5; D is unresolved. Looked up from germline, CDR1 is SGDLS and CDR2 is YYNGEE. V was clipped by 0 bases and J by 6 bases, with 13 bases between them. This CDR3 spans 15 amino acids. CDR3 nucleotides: TGTGCCAGCAGCGTAGCTCAGGATGCGAGTCAGCCCCAGCATTTT. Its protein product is CASSVAQDASQPQHF.

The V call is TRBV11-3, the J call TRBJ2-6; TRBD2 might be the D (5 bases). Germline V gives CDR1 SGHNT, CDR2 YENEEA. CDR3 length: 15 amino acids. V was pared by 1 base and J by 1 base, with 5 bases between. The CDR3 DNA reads TGTGCCAGCAGCTTAGGAGGGTCTGGGGCCAACGTCCTGACTTTC. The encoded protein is CASSLGGSGANVLTF.

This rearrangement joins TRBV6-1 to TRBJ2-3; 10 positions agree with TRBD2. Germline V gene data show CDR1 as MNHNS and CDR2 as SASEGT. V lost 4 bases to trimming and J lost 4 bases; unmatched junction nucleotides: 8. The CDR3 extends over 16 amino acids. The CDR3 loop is CASSAFSGGASDTQYF. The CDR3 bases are TGTGCCAGCAGTGCCTTCAGCGGGGGGGCCTCAGATACGCAGTATTTT.

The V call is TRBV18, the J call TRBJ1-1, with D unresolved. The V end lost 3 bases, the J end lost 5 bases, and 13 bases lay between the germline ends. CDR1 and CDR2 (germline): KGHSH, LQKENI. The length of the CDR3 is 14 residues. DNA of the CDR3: TGTGCCAGCTCACCGGCGGGGAGTCCGACTGAAGCTTTCTTT. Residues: CASSPAGSPTEAFF.

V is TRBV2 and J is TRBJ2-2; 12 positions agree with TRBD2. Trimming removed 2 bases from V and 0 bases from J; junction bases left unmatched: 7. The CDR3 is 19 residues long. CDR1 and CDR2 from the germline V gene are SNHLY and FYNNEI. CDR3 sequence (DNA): TGTGCCAGCAGTGAAATCCCTAGCGGGGGGGCTTCGAACACCGGGGAGCTGTTTTTT. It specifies CASSEIPSGGASNTGELFF. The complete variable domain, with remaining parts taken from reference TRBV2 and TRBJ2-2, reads EPEVTQTPSHQVTQMGQEVILRCVPISNHLYFYWYRQILGQKVEFLVSFYNNEISEKSEIFDDQFSVERPDGSNFTLKIRSTKLEDSAMYFCASSEIPSGGASNTGELFFGEGSRLTVL.

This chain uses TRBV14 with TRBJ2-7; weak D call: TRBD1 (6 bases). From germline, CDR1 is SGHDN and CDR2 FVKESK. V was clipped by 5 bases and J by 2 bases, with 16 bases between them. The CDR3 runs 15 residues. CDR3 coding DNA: TGTGCCAGCAGCGCTCGGACAGCTAGCCCCTACGAGCAGTACTTC. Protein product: CASSARTASPYEQYF.

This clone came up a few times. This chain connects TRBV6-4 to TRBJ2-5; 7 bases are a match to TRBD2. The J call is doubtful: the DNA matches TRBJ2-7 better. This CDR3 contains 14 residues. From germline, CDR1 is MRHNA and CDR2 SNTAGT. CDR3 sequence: CASRPTSASYEQYF. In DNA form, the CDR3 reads TGTGCCAGCAGGCCTACTAGCGCGTCCTACGAGCAGTACTTC.

CDR3 nucleotide sequence: TGTGCCAGCAGGGGGGGGACAGGGAGCTACGAGCAGTACTTC. Its translation: CASRGGTGSYEQYF. This sequence joins TRBV6-6 and TRBJ2-7, with 9 bases matching TRBD1. Trimming cost V 6 bases and J 3 bases; bases outside gene matches: 6. The CDR3 length is 14 residues. The germline CDR1 and CDR2 sequences are MNHNY and SVGAGI (reference sequence).

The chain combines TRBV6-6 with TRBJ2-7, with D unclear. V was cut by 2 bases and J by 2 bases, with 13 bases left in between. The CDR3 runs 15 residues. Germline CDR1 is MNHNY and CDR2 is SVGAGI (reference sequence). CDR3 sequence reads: CASSYPNRATYEQYF. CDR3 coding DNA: TGTGCCAGCAGTTACCCCAATAGAGCAACCTACGAGCAGTACTTC.

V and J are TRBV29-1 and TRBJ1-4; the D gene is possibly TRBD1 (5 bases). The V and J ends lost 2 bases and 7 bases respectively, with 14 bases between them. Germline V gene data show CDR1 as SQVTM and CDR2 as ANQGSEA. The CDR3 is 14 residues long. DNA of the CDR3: TGCAGCGTTGAATGGGGGGGTGCCTCTGAAAAACTGTTTTTT. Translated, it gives CSVEWGGASEKLFF.

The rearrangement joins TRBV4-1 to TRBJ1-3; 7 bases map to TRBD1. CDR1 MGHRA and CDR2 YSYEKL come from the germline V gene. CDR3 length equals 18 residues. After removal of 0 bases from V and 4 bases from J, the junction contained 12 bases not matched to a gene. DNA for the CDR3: TGCGCCAGCAGCCAAGAGGGGTACAGGGGATTCGAGGGAAACACCATATATTTT. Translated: CASSQEGYRGFEGNTIYF.

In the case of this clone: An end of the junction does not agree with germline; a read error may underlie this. This CDR3 is CASSILRQANTESFF. CDR3 DNA sequence: TGTGCCAGTAGTATCCTCCGACAGGCCAACACTGAATCTTTCTTT. This chain uses TRBV19 with TRBJ1-1; D may be TRBD1 (6 bases). Germline CDR1 LNHDA, CDR2 SQIVND (reference sequence). The CDR3 runs 15 residues.

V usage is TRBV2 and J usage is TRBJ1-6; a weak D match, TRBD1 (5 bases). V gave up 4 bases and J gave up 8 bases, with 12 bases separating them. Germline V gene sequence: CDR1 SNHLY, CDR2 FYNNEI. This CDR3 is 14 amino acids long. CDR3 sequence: CASSARVWDSPLHF. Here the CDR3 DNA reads TGTGCCAGCAGTGCCAGGGTCTGGGATTCACCCCTCCACTTT.

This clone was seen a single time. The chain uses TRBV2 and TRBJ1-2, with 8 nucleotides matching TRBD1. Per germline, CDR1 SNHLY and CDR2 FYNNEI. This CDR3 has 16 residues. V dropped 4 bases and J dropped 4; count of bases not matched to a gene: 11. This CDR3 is CASSGPRTGITYGYTF. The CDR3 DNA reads TGTGCCAGCAGTGGCCCTCGGACAGGGATTACCTATGGCTACACCTTC.

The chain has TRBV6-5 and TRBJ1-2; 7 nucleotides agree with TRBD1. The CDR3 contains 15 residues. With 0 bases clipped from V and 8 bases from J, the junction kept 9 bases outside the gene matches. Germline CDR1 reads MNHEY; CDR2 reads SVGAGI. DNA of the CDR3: TGTGCCAGCAGTTACTCGTCGGAGGGGGCTGGCGGCTACACCTTC. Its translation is CASSYSSEGAGGYTF.

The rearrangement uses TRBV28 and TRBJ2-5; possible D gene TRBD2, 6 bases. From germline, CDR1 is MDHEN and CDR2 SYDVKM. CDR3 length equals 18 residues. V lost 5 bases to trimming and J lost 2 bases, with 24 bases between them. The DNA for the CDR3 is TGTGCCAGCAGTACCCTGGGGGGAAGGGATAAGGGGCAAGAGACCCAGTACTTC. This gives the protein CASSTLGGRDKGQETQYF.

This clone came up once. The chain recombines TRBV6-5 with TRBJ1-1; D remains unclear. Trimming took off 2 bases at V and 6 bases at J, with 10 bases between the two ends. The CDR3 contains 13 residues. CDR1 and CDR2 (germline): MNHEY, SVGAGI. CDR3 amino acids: CASSYGEASEAFF. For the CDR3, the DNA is TGTGCCAGCAGTTACGGGGAGGCATCTGAAGCTTTCTTT.

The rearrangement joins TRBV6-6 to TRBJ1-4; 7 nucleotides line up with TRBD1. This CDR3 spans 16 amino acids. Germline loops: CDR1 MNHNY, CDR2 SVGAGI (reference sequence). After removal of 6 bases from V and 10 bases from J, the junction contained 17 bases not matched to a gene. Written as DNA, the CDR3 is TGTGCCAGCAGCCTAACTAGGGGACAGCTTAATTCAAAACTGTTTTTT. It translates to CASSLTRGQLNSKLFF.

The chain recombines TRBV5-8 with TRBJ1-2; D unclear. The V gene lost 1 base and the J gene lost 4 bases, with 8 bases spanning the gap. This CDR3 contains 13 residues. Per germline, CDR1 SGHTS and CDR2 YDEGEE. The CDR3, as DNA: TGTGCCAGCAGCTTGACCGGGAGCTATGGCTACACCTTC. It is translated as CASSLTGSYGYTF.

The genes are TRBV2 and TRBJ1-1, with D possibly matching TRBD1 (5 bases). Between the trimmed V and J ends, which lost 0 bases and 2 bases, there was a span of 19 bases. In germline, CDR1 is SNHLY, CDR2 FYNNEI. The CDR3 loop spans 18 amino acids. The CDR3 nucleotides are TGTGCCAGCAGTGAAGCGGCCGGCTGGGGGGTTTCAAACACTGAAGCTTTCTTT. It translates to CASSEAAGWGVSNTEAFF.

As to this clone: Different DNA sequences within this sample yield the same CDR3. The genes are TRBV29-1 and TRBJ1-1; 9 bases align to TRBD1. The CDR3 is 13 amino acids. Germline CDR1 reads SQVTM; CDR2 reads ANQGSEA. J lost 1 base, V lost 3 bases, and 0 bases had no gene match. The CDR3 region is CSVEGQGNTEAFF. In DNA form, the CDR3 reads TGCAGCGTTGAGGGACAGGGGAACACTGAAGCTTTCTTT. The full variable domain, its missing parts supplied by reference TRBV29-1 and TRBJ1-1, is SAVISQKPSRDICQRGTSLTIQCQVDSQVTMMFWYRQQPGQSLTLIATANQGSEATYESGFVIDKFPISRPNLTFSTLTVSNMSPEDSSIYLCSVEGQGNTEAFFGQGTRLTVV.

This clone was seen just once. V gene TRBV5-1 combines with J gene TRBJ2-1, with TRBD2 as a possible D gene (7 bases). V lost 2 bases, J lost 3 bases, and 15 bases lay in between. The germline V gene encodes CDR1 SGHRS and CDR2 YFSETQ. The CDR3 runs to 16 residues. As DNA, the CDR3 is TGCGCCAGCAGCTTTGGGGGGGCGGATTTCTACAATGAGCAGTTCTTC. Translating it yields CASSFGGADFYNEQFF.

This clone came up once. The CDR3 is CASSVEGVIRETQYF. The DNA for the CDR3 is TGTGCCAGCAGCGTAGAGGGGGTGATTAGGGAGACCCAGTACTTC. J is TRBJ2-5 and V is TRBV9, with TRBD1 as a possible D gene (6 bases). The CDR3 is made up of 15 amino acids. Germline V CDR1 and CDR2: SGDLS, YYNGEE. V dropped 0 bases and J dropped 5 bases, with 14 bases sitting between them.

The CDR3 is CASSFLLGDGYTF. The CDR3, as DNA: TGTGCCAGCAGTTTCCTCCTCGGAGATGGCTACACCTTC. This chain uses TRBV27 with TRBJ1-2; D remains ambiguous. CDR1 is MNHEY and CDR2 is SMNVEV in the germline V gene (reference sequence). Trimming left V 3 bases short and J 6 bases short, with 11 bases between. The CDR3 totals 13 residues.

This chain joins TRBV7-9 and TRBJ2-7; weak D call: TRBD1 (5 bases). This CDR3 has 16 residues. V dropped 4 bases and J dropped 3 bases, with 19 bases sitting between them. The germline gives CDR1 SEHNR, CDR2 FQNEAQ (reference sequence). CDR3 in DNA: TGTGCCAGCAGCTCCGACACACTAACAGGATTCTACGAGCAGTACTTC. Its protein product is CASSSDTLTGFYEQYF.

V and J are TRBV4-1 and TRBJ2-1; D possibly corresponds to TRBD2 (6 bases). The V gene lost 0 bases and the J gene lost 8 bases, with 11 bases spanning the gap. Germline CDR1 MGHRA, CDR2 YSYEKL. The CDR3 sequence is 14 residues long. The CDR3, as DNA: TGCGCCAGCAGCCAAGACCCTAGGAGGGATGAGCAGTTCTTC. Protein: CASSQDPRRDEQFF.